Listed below are T cell receptor beta chains from one sample, sequenced in a study of T cells in Graves' hyperthyroidism and ophthalmopathy. TCRdb re-analysed the multiplex PCR reads in MiXCR, keeping a single row per CDR3 protein. This table has 500,000 to 600,000 distinct CDR3 sequences, about half appearing once. Specimen: peripheral blood or thyroid tissue (not recorded which). The origin of the receptors is an adult woman with Graves' disease, either hyperthyroidism or ophthalmopathy (not recorded which). The CDR3 runs from the conserved cysteine through the conserved F or W. D genes are given only for firm matches. Clone size is given for some rows only: seen once, a few or many times, or a class if the clone is expanded.

D gene,V gene,J gene,clone size,CDR3 DNA,CDR3 protein
NA,TRBV7-8,TRBJ1-1,many,TGTGCCAGCAGCTTAGAGTCGGGTACGAACACTGAAGCTTTCTTT,CASSLESGTNTEAFF
TRBD1,TRBV20-1,TRBJ2-7,NA,TGCAGTGCTAGAAGGACAGGGGGAAACGAGCAGTACTTC,CSARRTGGNEQYF
NA,TRBV20-1,TRBJ1-1,many,TGCAGTGCTTTTAGGGGGGAGTCGGTGAGCACTGAAGCTTTCTTT,CSAFRGESVSTEAFF
NA,TRBV7-6,TRBJ1-6,many,TGTGCCAGCAGCTTAGAAGGATTCCGATCACCCCTCCACTTT,CASSLEGFRSPLHF
NA,TRBV7-3,TRBJ2-2,NA,TGTGCCAGCAGTTATGGGACAACCGGGGAGCTGTTTTTT,CASSYGTTGELFF
TRBD1,TRBV5-5,TRBJ1-2,many,TGTGCCAGCAGTAGGACAGGGCCGGCGAGTGGCTACACCTTC,CASSRTGPASGYTF
TRBD1,TRBV20-1,TRBJ1-2,NA,TGCAGTGCTAGGTGGGACAGGGGGCGCATCCTGGACTTC,CSARWDRGRILDF
NA,TRBV20-1,TRBJ1-6,few,TGCAGTGCTCTGGGGGCGGTCAATTCACCCCTCCACTTT,CSALGAVNSPLHF
NA,TRBV20-1,TRBJ2-7,many,TGCAGTGCTAGGTTGCCCGGGCGGAACGACGAGCAGTACTTC,CSARLPGRNDEQYF
NA,TRBV3-1,TRBJ1-5,many,TGTGCCAGCAGCCAAGGAGTCCGACCGGGCCGCTGGGGCAATCAGCCCCAGCATTTT,CASSQGVRPGRWGNQPQHF
NA,TRBV2,TRBJ1-1,many,TGTGCCAGCGGGGGGGCAGGGAATTCGGCTTTCTTT,CASGGAGNSAFF
NA,TRBV20-1,TRBJ1-1,NA,TGCAGTGCTAGCGACCTCTTGAACACTGAAGCTTTCTTT,CSASDLLNTEAFF
NA,TRBV2,TRBJ1-4,NA,TGTGCCAGCAGTAGAACCGGGAATGAAAAACTGTTTTTT,CASSRTGNEKLFF
TRBD1,TRBV28,TRBJ1-1,few,TGTGCCAGCAGTTTACTCCCGGGACAGGGGCAGCCAGAAGCTTTCTTT,CASSLLPGQGQPEAFF
NA,TRBV7-9,TRBJ2-7,many,TGTGCCAGCAGCCTAATTCCCTACGAGCAGTACTTC,CASSLIPYEQYF
NA,TRBV20-1,TRBJ2-2,many,TGCAGTGCTACTGGACATTTTGCGAACACCGGGGAGCTGTTTTTT,CSATGHFANTGELFF
NA,TRBV5-5,TRBJ2-5,NA,TGTGCCAGCAGCTTGGACGTGGACACTGAGACCCAGTACTTC,CASSLDVDTETQYF